The clone carrying this T cell receptor (beta chain) has only a few counts. Its antigen is unidentified. For the second PCR, which ran for about 7 to 12 cycles, a sample-barcoded 5' primer and a J-beta primer mix were used. Each TCR beta cDNA got a 12-nucleotide random molecular identifier. TCRdb fed the 5' RACE reads into MiXCR, producing one record per CDR3 protein. This repertoire shows 800,000 or so distinct CDR3 sequences, roughly 46% found once; its top ten account for around 18%. These data come from a study of blood T cells in healthy people across ages. Study-level points and caveats: There were more naive CD4+ cells and higher diversity in long-lived donors than in aged donors. Naive T cell percentage showed a strong correlation with TCR beta diversity.

For every donor, a draw yielded around 10 milliliters of peripheral blood. The CDR3 is 15 amino acids. The germline V gene encodes CDR1 SGHRS and CDR2 YFSETQ. The V and J ends lost 5 bases and 1 base, in that order; junction bases with no gene match: 6. Specimen: blood. V gene TRBV5-1 combines with J gene TRBJ2-3; 8 nucleotides agree with TRBD1. The receptor comes from a man aged 80 or over in good health. As DNA, the CDR3 is TGCGCCAGCAGTTTCGGACAGGGCGGCACAGATACGCAGTATTTT. Protein product: CASSFGQGGTDTQYF.